The clone carrying this T cell receptor beta chain came up once. It was for about 5 patients that CD4+ cells were sorted into CD25+CD127- cells. The data belong to a study of CD8+ T cells in alopecia areata. CDR3 size: 16 residues. CDR1 and CDR2 from the germline V gene are SGHVS and FNYEAQ. Trimming took 5 bases from V and 4 from J, leaving 18 bases between them. Sequencing used cDNA as its template, made by extracting RNA and reverse transcribing it. TCRdb's copy holds only in-frame clones and misses some; the assay was immunoSEQ multiplex PCR. The data show roughly 8,000 clones, with 71% seen just once and 2.5% to 3% held by the top ten.

This receptor was identified in a human donor with alopecia areata. This chain uses TRBV7-6 with TRBJ2-1, with D tentatively TRBD1 or TRBD2 (5 bases each). Sequenced material: CD4+ Tregs sorted from blood. CDR3 region: CASSRNTGSGYNEQFF. In nucleotides, the CDR3 is TGTGCCAGCAGCCGTAACACAGGTTCGGGATACAATGAGCAGTTCTTC. Variable domain in full (rest from reference TRBV7-6 and TRBJ2-1): GAGVSQSPRYKVTKRGQDVALRCDPISGHVSLYWYRQALGQGPEFLTYFNYEAQQDKSGLPNDRFSAERPEGSISTLTIQRTEQRDSAMYRCASSRNTGSGYNEQFFGPGTRLTVL.